These 26 T cell receptor beta chains share one sample of origin, sequenced in a study of T cell repertoires in cytomegalovirus infection. TCRdb recomputed calls from the reads with MiXCR, one row per CDR3 protein. There are under 350,000 distinct CDR3 sequences in the sample; 9.5% occur only once, and about 3.9% lies in the top ten. The source material was PBMCs. These receptors were collected from a human donor in good health (CMV status not recorded). Some clones in this sample may be carry-over from other donors' samples.

Many counts were recorded for this clonotype. J is TRBJ2-5 and V is TRBV7-2, with 14 bases matching TRBD2. The trim removed 5 bases at V and 4 bases at J, leaving 3 bases unmatched. The CDR3 is 15 residues long. In germline, CDR1 is SGHTA, CDR2 FQGNSA. CDR3 coding DNA: TGTGCCAGCAGCCGACTAGCGGGGGGGCGAGAGACCCAGTACTTC. Translating it yields CASSRLAGGRETQYF.

This clonotype showed up just a few times. The rearrangement uses TRBV7-2 and TRBJ1-3; tentative D call: TRBD1 (5 bases). The CDR3 totals 15 residues. Germline V gives CDR1 SGHTA, CDR2 FQGNSA. Trimming left V 1 base short and J 2 bases short, with 9 bases between. The CDR3 DNA is TGTGCCAGCAGCTTAGATGGGACGCCTGGAAACACCATATATTTT. It translates to CASSLDGTPGNTIYF.

The rearrangement joins TRBV13 to TRBJ2-3; 10 positions agree with TRBD2. This CDR3 comprises 16 residues. Germline values: CDR1 PRHDT, CDR2 FYEKMQ (reference sequence). The ends lost 5 bases at V and 2 bases at J; junction bases unmatched: 7. The CDR3 here is CASSLSTSGYTDTQYF. The DNA for the CDR3 is TGTGCCAGCAGCCTCTCGACTAGCGGGTACACAGATACGCAGTATTTT.

This clonotype was recorded at least ten times. This chain connects TRBV12-3 or TRBV12-4 to TRBJ2-3; 7 positions agree with TRBD2. Germline trimming cut 5 bases from V and 10 bases from J; bases unmatched to any gene: 12. This CDR3 is 14 amino acids long. The CDR3 bases are TGTGCCAGCAGTCCCCAACCGGGGGGAGGTTCGCAGTATTTT. This codes for CASSPQPGGGSQYF.

This clonotype was seen ten or more times. The chain joins TRBV18 to TRBJ1-1; 8 nucleotides agree with TRBD1. Per germline, CDR1 KGHSH and CDR2 LQKENI. This CDR3 spans 16 amino acids. The J segment lost 0 bases and the V segment lost 3 bases, leaving 6 bases of the junction unmatched. Written as DNA, the CDR3 is TGTGCCAGCTCACCCCAGGGGGCCGGAATGAACACTGAAGCTTTCTTT. Residues: CASSPQGAGMNTEAFF.

The chain carries TRBV4-3 and TRBJ2-1, with D possibly being TRBD1 (5 bases). The V gene's germline CDR1 is LGHNA and CDR2 YSLEER. The CDR3 has 14 residues. The germline V and J ends were trimmed by 4 bases and 5 bases, with 12 bases remaining between them. The DNA for the CDR3 is TGCGCCAGCAGCCCTCCTGGGGCGCACAATGAGCAGTTCTTC. Amino acid sequence: CASSPPGAHNEQFF.

This clonotype turned up a few times. The rearrangement joins TRBV7-9 to TRBJ2-2; D is unresolved. CDR3 size: 12 residues. The V and J ends lost 4 bases and 7 bases respectively, with 7 bases between them. Germline V CDR1 and CDR2: SEHNR, FQNEAQ (reference sequence). This CDR3 is CASSYERGELFF. The CDR3 nucleotides read TGTGCCAGCAGCTACGAGCGCGGGGAGCTGTTTTTT.

The rearrangement uses TRBV7-2 and TRBJ2-5; the match to TRBD1 covers 8 bases. The CDR3 covers 16 residues. Germline V gene sequence: CDR1 SGHTA, CDR2 FQGNSA. V gave up 2 bases and J gave up 6 bases; unmatched junction bases: 11. The CDR3 here is CASSLNLLDRVKTQYF. The CDR3 nucleotides read TGTGCCAGCAGCTTAAACCTTCTGGACAGGGTTAAGACCCAGTACTTC. The complete variable domain, with remaining parts taken from reference TRBV7-2 and TRBJ2-5, reads GAGVSQSPSNKVTEKGKDVELRCDPISGHTALYWYRQSLGQGLEFLIYFQGNSAPDKSGLPSDRFSAERTGGSVSTLTIQRTQQEDSAVYLCASSLNLLDRVKTQYFGPGTRLLVL.

The chain recombines TRBV7-3 with TRBJ2-3, with unresolved D. Germline loops: CDR1 SGHTA, CDR2 FQGTGA. This CDR3 region has 16 residues. V was pared by 2 bases and J by 4 bases, with 16 bases between. The CDR3 DNA follows: TGTGCCAGCAGCTTACTGGGCGGAAACCCCGCAGATACGCAGTATTTT. Protein: CASSLLGGNPADTQYF.

This clonotype was seen only a few times. The chain employs TRBV15 and TRBJ2-7; 7 nucleotides align to TRBD1. Germline CDR1 LNHNV, CDR2 YYDKDF (reference sequence). Trimming at V came to 0 bases and at J to 0 bases, leaving 5 bases not matched to a gene. CDR3 length: 16 amino acids. CDR3 residues: CATSRDGQGDSYEQYF. CDR3 in DNA: TGTGCCACCAGCAGAGACGGTCAGGGGGACTCCTACGAGCAGTACTTC.

This clonotype was detected many times. The junction and the germline gene differ at one end; a read error may be behind it. The chain links TRBV4-2 to TRBJ1-1, with D unresolved. CDR3 length: 15 amino acids. Looked up from germline, CDR1 is LGHNA and CDR2 is YNFKEQ. This chain's CDR3 is CASSQDRGMNTEAFF. CDR3 DNA: TGCGCCAGCAGCCAAGATAGAGGGATGAACACTGAAGCTTTCTTT.

This clonotype occurred many times. This chain joins TRBV7-2 and TRBJ1-1; D not resolved. V shed 5 bases and J shed 0 bases, with 13 bases lying between them. There are 15 residues in the CDR3. Per germline, CDR1 SGHTA and CDR2 FQGNSA. The CDR3 DNA sequence: TGTGCCAGCAGCCCGGCCGGATACATGAACACTGAAGCTTTCTTT. Its translation: CASSPAGYMNTEAFF.

The CDR3 protein is CASRQNGLAGGRGEQFF. CDR3 in DNA: TGTGCCAGTAGACAAAACGGACTAGCGGGGGGGCGAGGTGAGCAGTTCTTC. The gene calls are TRBV19 and TRBJ2-1, with 15 nucleotides matching TRBD2. CDR1 and CDR2 from the germline V gene are LNHDA and SQIVND (reference sequence). The length of the CDR3 is 17 residues. Germline trimming cut 6 bases from V and 9 bases from J; bases unmatched to any gene: 12.

This clonotype was counted many times. The CDR3 is CASSSSGTGVNQPQHF. DNA of the CDR3: TGTGCCAGCAGCTCCTCCGGGACAGGGGTAAATCAGCCCCAGCATTTT. The chain recombines TRBV7-8 with TRBJ1-5; TRBD1 matches 10 bases. CDR3 length: 16 amino acids. The junction had 7 bases not matched to a gene; V was cut back by 4 bases and J by 4 bases. Per the germline V gene, CDR1 is SGHVS and CDR2 is FQNEAQ.

The chain has TRBV19 and TRBJ2-7, with 8 bases lining up with TRBD2. The CDR3 covers 13 residues. Germline CDR1 LNHDA, CDR2 SQIVND (reference sequence). The J segment lost 7 bases and the V segment lost 3 bases, leaving 5 bases of the junction unmatched. CDR3 region: CASSMVAGLEQYF. CDR3 nucleotide sequence: TGTGCCAGTAGTATGGTAGCGGGGTTAGAGCAGTACTTC.

This clonotype was counted a few times. This chain joins TRBV19 and TRBJ1-5, with TRBD1 matching 7 bases. CDR3 length equals 16 residues. Looked up from germline, CDR1 is LNHDA and CDR2 is SQIVND (reference sequence). V shed 1 base and J 2 bases; nucleotides not matched to a gene: 5. The CDR3 DNA is TGTGCCAGTAGTATAGTGACAGGGTTCGGCAATCAGCCCCAGCATTTT. Protein sequence: CASSIVTGFGNQPQHF.

This clonotype was counted ten times or more. V gene TRBV12-3 or TRBV12-4 combines with J gene TRBJ1-1; no clear D. The CDR3 has 13 residues. Trimming removed 7 bases from V and 1 base from J, with 10 bases in between. Here the CDR3 reads CASISRANTEAFF. The CDR3 nucleotides read TGTGCCAGCATCTCTAGGGCGAACACTGAAGCTTTCTTT.

The rearrangement uses TRBV12-5 and TRBJ1-2; the D is unclear. The V end was cut by 6 bases, the J end by 3 bases, with 14 bases between. Germline CDR1 LGHNT, CDR2 FRNRAP. The CDR3 sequence is 14 residues long. CDR3 protein: CASGREEEDYGYTF. CDR3 in DNA: TGTGCTAGTGGGCGGGAGGAGGAGGACTATGGCTACACCTTC.

This clonotype was counted only a few times. V and J are TRBV28 and TRBJ2-7; D remains unclear. V shed 1 base and J shed 2 bases, with 9 bases lying between them. Germline lookup yields CDR1 MDHEN and CDR2 SYDVKM. The CDR3 consists of 14 residues. The CDR3: CASSLYNRPYEQYF. The CDR3 DNA is TGTGCCAGCAGTTTATACAACAGACCCTACGAGCAGTACTTC.

The chain is built from TRBV12-3 or TRBV12-4 and TRBJ2-2; D is perhaps TRBD1 or TRBD2 (6 bases each). The CDR3 sequence is 15 residues long. V lost 5 bases and J 5 bases, leaving 15 bases between the germline ends. The CDR3 nucleotides are TGTGCCAGCAGTAAGAGGGGGGCCGGAACCGGGGAGCTGTTTTTT. It yields the protein CASSKRGAGTGELFF.

CDR3 residues: CAWIWAGNGGAFF. In DNA form, the CDR3 reads TGTGCCTGGATTTGGGCGGGGAATGGCGGGGCTTTCTTT. V gene TRBV30 combines with J gene TRBJ1-1; D not certain. Per the germline V gene, CDR1 is GTSNPN and CDR2 is SVGIG (reference sequence). The V and J ends lost 4 bases and 11 bases respectively, with 20 bases between them. The CDR3 is made up of 13 amino acids.

The table lists this clonotype with a few counts. This chain connects TRBV28 to TRBJ2-5; D might be TRBD1 or TRBD2, each matching 5 bases. This CDR3 spans 14 amino acids. With 9 bases removed from V and 9 bases from J, the gap between germline ends came to 23 bases. Germline V gene sequence: CDR1 MDHEN, CDR2 SYDVKM. For the CDR3, the DNA is TGTGCCAGTGCCTCGGGGCGCCCTAACGGGGCCCAGTACTTC. The encoded protein is CASASGRPNGAQYF.

In its sample, this clonotype was seen a few times. The CDR3 DNA reads as TGTGCCAGCAGTTTTAGCGGGAGGGACGAGCAGTACTTC. It yields the protein CASSFSGRDEQYF. The chain has TRBV28 and TRBJ2-7; 11 positions match TRBD2. Germline CDR1 MDHEN, CDR2 SYDVKM. The CDR3 runs to 13 residues. V shed 3 bases, J shed 5 bases, and the junction held 0 bases outside the gene matches.

The rearrangement uses TRBV10-3 and TRBJ2-7; TRBD1 might be the D (5 bases). Trimming removed 3 bases from V and 0 bases from J, with 12 bases in between. This CDR3 has 15 amino acids. Germline CDR1 reads ENHRY; CDR2 reads SYGVKD. This CDR3 is CAISEKGPDSYEQYF. In DNA form, the CDR3 reads TGTGCCATCAGTGAAAAGGGGCCTGACTCCTACGAGCAGTACTTC.

This clonotype has a handful of counts. The chain uses TRBV7-2 and TRBJ2-1; tentatively, D is TRBD2 (5 bases). The germline CDR1 and CDR2 sequences are SGHTA and FQGNSA. The CDR3 length is 12 residues. Trimming pared 5 bases from V and 12 bases from J, leaving 14 bases between. The CDR3, as DNA: TGTGCCAGCAGCCCCGATCGCGGAGGGCAGTTCTTC. Its translation is CASSPDRGGQFF. Variable domain in full (rest from reference TRBV7-2 and TRBJ2-1): GAGVSQSPSNKVTEKGKDVELRCDPISGHTALYWYRQSLGQGLEFLIYFQGNSAPDKSGLPSDRFSAERTGGSVSTLTIQRTQQEDSAVYLCASSPDRGGQFFGPGTRLTVL.

This chain joins TRBV19 and TRBJ1-5, with D unclear. The CDR3 spans 15 residues. In germline, CDR1 is LNHDA, CDR2 SQIVND (reference sequence). With 7 bases removed from V and 4 bases from J, the gap between germline ends came to 17 bases. Here the CDR3 reads CASTQLNWGNQPQHF. Written as DNA, the CDR3 is TGTGCCAGTACCCAGCTAAACTGGGGTAATCAGCCCCAGCATTTT.